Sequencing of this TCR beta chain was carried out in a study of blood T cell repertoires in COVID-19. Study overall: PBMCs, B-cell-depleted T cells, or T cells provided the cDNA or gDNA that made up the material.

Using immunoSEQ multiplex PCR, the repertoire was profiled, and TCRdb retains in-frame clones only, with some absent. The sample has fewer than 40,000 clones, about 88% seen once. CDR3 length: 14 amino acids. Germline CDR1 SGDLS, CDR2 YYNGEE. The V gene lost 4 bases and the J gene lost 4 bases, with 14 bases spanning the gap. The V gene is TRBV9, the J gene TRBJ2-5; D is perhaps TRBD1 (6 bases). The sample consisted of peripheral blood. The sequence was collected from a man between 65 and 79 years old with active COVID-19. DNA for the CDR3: TGTGCCAGCAGCCCCCAGGCAGGGGTAGAGACCCAGTACTTC. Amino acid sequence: CASSPQAGVETQYF.